This T cell receptor (beta chain) is drawn from a study of T cell repertoires in cytomegalovirus infection. V was shortened by 0 bases and J by 7 bases, with 15 bases between the two germline ends. CDR3 length: 16 residues. CDR1 ENHRY and CDR2 SYGVKD come from the germline V gene. For this clonotype: The antigen remains undetermined.

TCRdb re-called the reads through MiXCR, storing one row per CDR3 protein. The repertoire holds some 200,000 distinct CDR3 sequences, with approximately 19% as singletons. Study conclusions and caveats: HLA-C-restricted, CMV-specific TCR beta clonotypes were dominant ex vivo.

Sequenced material: PBMCs. The chain recombines TRBV10-3 with TRBJ1-4, with D tentatively TRBD1 (5 bases). This TCR derives from a human donor in good health (CMV status not recorded). Some clones in this sample may be carry-over from other donors' samples. CDR3 protein: CAISESGVQGGEKLFF. CDR3 nucleotide sequence: TGTGCCATCAGTGAGTCTGGGGTCCAGGGAGGTGAAAAACTGTTTTTT.